What follows are 29 T cell receptor beta chains derived from one specimen sequenced in a study of tumor-infiltrating lymphocytes in primary liver carcinoma. The investigators made TCR beta cDNA from about 500 ng total RNA, using a constant-region primer. Nested multiplex PCR, run for three rounds with slightly modified ARM-PCR, yielded TCR beta libraries. Researchers ran the first two PCR rounds for ten to eleven cycles each with TRBV1-TRBV30 forward primers and a C-beta reverse primer. TCRdb analysed the multiplex PCR reads with MiXCR anew, one entry per CDR3 protein. The sample lists fewer than 350,000 distinct CDR3 sequences, 50% to 70% occurring once. Blood RNA was derived from unsorted whole blood, and germline DNA was extracted too. The specimen sequenced was peripheral blood. Every receptor here comes from a man aged 40-49 years with primary liver carcinoma and hepatitis B virus infection.

Concerning this clonotype itself: A much larger clone differs from this one at a single base, so this may be a read error. The chain employs TRBV10-3 and TRBJ1-4; D gene unclear. CDR1 and CDR2 (germline): ENHRY, SYGVKD. The CDR3 length is 13 residues. The CDR3 region has the DNA TGTGCCATCAAGAGCGGAACTAATGGAAAACTGTTTTTT. Residues: CAIKSGTNGKLFF.

This chain links TRBV11-2 with TRBJ2-1, with 8 bases lining up with TRBD2. The trim removed 5 bases at V and 4 bases at J, leaving 10 bases unmatched. There are 16 residues in the CDR3. Germline V gene lookup returns CDR1 SGHAT and CDR2 FQNNGV. CDR3 nucleotides: TGTGCCAGCAGCCCGCAACTAGCGGTAATATACAATGAGCAGTTCTTC. Amino acid sequence: CASSPQLAVIYNEQFF. The full variable domain, in which reference TRBV11-2 and TRBJ2-1 provide the parts outside the CDR3, is EAGVAQSPRYKIIEKRQSVAFWCNPISGHATLYWYQQILGQGPKLLIQFQNNGVVDDSQLPKDRFSAERLKGVDSTLKIQPAKLEDSAVYLCASSPQLAVIYNEQFFGPGTRLTVL.

The chain joins TRBV30 to TRBJ2-7; 8 nucleotides line up with TRBD1. Germline V gives CDR1 GTSNPN, CDR2 SVGIG (reference sequence). V trimming: 1 base; J trimming: 4 bases; junction bases outside the gene matches: 0. This CDR3 has 12 amino acids. The CDR3 protein is CAWSGQGYEQYF. CDR3 bases: TGTGCCTGGAGTGGACAGGGGTACGAGCAGTACTTC. Full variable domain (outside the CDR3, taken from reference TRBV30 and TRBJ2-7): SQTIHQWPATLVQPVGSPLSLECTVEGTSNPNLYWYRQAAGRGLQLLFYSVGIGQISSEVPQNLSASRPQDRQFILSSKKLLLSDSGFYLCAWSGQGYEQYFGPGTRLTVT.

Notes on this clonotype: A read error is likely, as this CDR3 ends without the conserved phenylalanine or tryptophan. This CDR3 reads CASSLGLDNDQFL. Written as DNA, the CDR3 is TGCGCCAGCAGCCTCGGGTTGGACAATGATCAGTTCTTA. The chain couples TRBV4-3 to TRBJ2-1; TRBD1 might be the D (5 bases). Germline lookup yields CDR1 LGHNA and CDR2 YSLEER. CDR3 length: 13 residues.

The sample holds many counts of this clonotype. The J gene is TRBJ1-1, the V gene TRBV7-9; TRBD1 is a possible D gene (5 bases). This CDR3 contains 12 residues. Per germline, CDR1 SEHNR and CDR2 FQNEAQ (reference sequence). V was cut by 5 bases and J by 4 bases, with 8 bases left in between. The CDR3 loop is CASSLGLTEAFF. For the CDR3, the DNA is TGTGCCAGCAGCCTGGGGCTCACTGAAGCTTTCTTT.

As to this clonotype: One junction end disagrees with the germline gene, perhaps due to a read error. The V and J genes are TRBV6-1 and TRBJ1-3; D not resolved. The CDR3 spans 13 residues. Germline loops: CDR1 MNHNS, CDR2 SASEGT. CDR3 in amino acids: CATRLERPDTIYF. CDR3 sequence (DNA): TGTGCCACCCGCCTGGAGAGGCCAGACACCATATACTTT.

With respect to this clonotype: A read error is possible here, since a much larger clone lies one base away. This chain connects TRBV19 to TRBJ1-5, with 7 bases aligning to TRBD1. The DNA end favors TRBJ2-3, so the J call may be wrong. There are 15 residues in the CDR3. Germline lookup yields CDR1 LNHDA and CDR2 SQIVND (reference sequence). The CDR3 region is CASSMGTVSNQPQYF. CDR3 DNA sequence: TGTGCCAGTAGCATGGGGACAGTTAGCAATCAGCCCCAGTATTTT.

This clonotype was recorded at least ten times. The V and J genes are TRBV6-1 and TRBJ1-4; D is perhaps TRBD1 (6 bases). Germline loops: CDR1 MNHNS, CDR2 SASEGT. The V end lost 6 bases, the J end lost 12 bases, and 11 bases lay between the germline ends. The CDR3 loop spans 11 amino acids. CDR3 bases: TGTGCCAGCAGGGGGGCCAGGGAACTGTTTTTT. This encodes CASRGARELFF.

Worth noting for this clonotype: This may be a read error, as it is one base from a much larger clone. The V and J genes are TRBV4-1 and TRBJ2-1; 9 nucleotides line up with TRBD1. The CDR3 runs to 16 residues. Germline values: CDR1 MGHRA, CDR2 YSYEKL. This CDR3 is CANSQLGTGSYNEQFF. CDR3 coding DNA: TGCGCCAACAGCCAACTTGGGACAGGGTCCTACAATGAGCAGTTCTTC.

Notes on this clonotype: One end of the junction varies from germline; a read error may be responsible. CDR3 residues: CASSAAASSVHERYF. CDR3 DNA: TGTGCCAGCAGCGCCGCGGCCAGTTCGGTCCACGAGCGGTACTTC. The chain recombines TRBV11-1 with TRBJ2-7; no definite D call. The germline gives CDR1 SGHAT, CDR2 FQDESV (reference sequence). This CDR3 is built from 15 residues.

About this clonotype itself: A much more abundant neighbour one base away suggests this may be a read error. The rearrangement joins TRBV6-2 or TRBV6-3 to TRBJ1-1; D is unclear. CDR1 is MNHEY and CDR2 is SVGEGT in the germline V gene. Trimming stripped 7 bases from V and 0 bases from J, with 12 bases between. CDR3 length: 14 residues. DNA of the CDR3: TGTGCCAGCAATCAAGGCAACATGAACACTGAAGCTTTCTTT. It yields the protein CASNQGNMNTEAFF.

On this clonotype: A read error may produce the germline difference seen at one junction end. The chain recombines TRBV7-8 with TRBJ2-7; the D gene could be TRBD1 or TRBD2 (5 bases each). This CDR3 region has 15 residues. The V gene's germline CDR1 is SGHVS and CDR2 FQNEAQ. The CDR3, as DNA: TGTGCCAGCAGCCCCAGGGTCCGACTAATCTACGAGCGGTACTTC. This translates into CASSPRVRLIYERYF.

This clonotype has only a few counts. V usage is TRBV12-3 or TRBV12-4 and J usage is TRBJ1-1, with D uncertain. Trimming took off 5 bases at V and 6 bases at J, with 10 bases between the two ends. CDR3 length: 12 amino acids. The CDR3 DNA reads as TGTGCCAGCAGTATAGGGCTAGCTGAAGCTTTCTTT. Its translation: CASSIGLAEAFF.

Concerning this clonotype: A much larger clonotype is one base distant, so this may be a read error. The genes are TRBV6-1 and TRBJ2-5; the D gene could be TRBD1 or TRBD2 (7 bases each). Trimming removed 11 bases from V and 5 bases from J, with 21 bases in between. Germline CDR1 is MNHNS and CDR2 is SASEGT. This CDR3 comprises 14 residues. The CDR3 sequence: CACNRAGGGETQYF. The CDR3, as DNA: TGTGCCTGCAATCGGGCAGGGGGGGGGGAGACCCAGTACTTC.

Notes on this clonotype: The junction departs from germline at one end; a sequencing error may be responsible. The chain carries TRBV7-9 and TRBJ2-1, with 8 bases lining up with TRBD1. Germline values: CDR1 SEHNR, CDR2 FQNEAQ (reference sequence). CDR3 size: 16 residues. The CDR3 region is CASSSAGGITYDEQFF. In DNA, the CDR3 is TGTGCCAGCAGCTCCGCAGGGGGCATAACCTACGATGAGCAGTTCTTC.

The V and J genes are TRBV6-2 or TRBV6-3 and TRBJ2-4; D gene uncertain. The CDR3 is 16 amino acids. From germline, CDR1 is MNHEY and CDR2 SVGEGT. Deletions cut 0 bases from V and 5 bases from J, with 14 bases between. The CDR3 reads CASSYSAVTGENIQYF. DNA of the CDR3: TGTGCCAGCAGTTACTCTGCCGTGACTGGAGAAAACATTCAGTACTTC.

Note on this clonotype: An end of the junction differs from the germline gene, which may be a read error. V is TRBV6-1 and J is TRBJ2-3; D gene unclear. From germline, CDR1 is MNHNS and CDR2 SASEGT. The CDR3 length is 16 residues. The CDR3: CARSFPVTSSTDTQYF. DNA of the CDR3: TGTGCCCGCAGTTTCCCAGTGACTTCTAGCACAGATACGCAGTATTTT.

With respect to this clonotype: A clone one base away is much larger, so this may be a read error. The genes are TRBV6-5 and TRBJ2-2; 10 bases are a match to TRBD2. The CDR3 consists of 15 residues. V lost 6 bases to trimming and J lost 5 bases; unmatched junction nucleotides: 6. The germline V gene has CDR1 MNHEY and CDR2 SVGAGI. The CDR3 sequence is CASSASGGWTGELFF. The CDR3 bases are TGTGCCAGCAGCGCTAGCGGGGGTTGGACCGGGGAGCTGTTTTTT.

This clonotype has just one count. The rearrangement joins TRBV5-8 to TRBJ2-3; D unresolved. The CDR3 has 12 residues. CDR1 is SGHTS, CDR2 YDEGEE, per germline. Trimming removed 6 bases at V and 3 bases at J, with 8 bases between. CDR3 nucleotides: TGTGCCAGCAACTGGATTACAGATACGCAGTATTTT. Protein: CASNWITDTQYF.

This clonotype was found a few times. The DNA for the CDR3 is TGCAGCGTCGCACAGGGGGGAGATCAGCCCCAGCATTTT. It translates to CSVAQGGDQPQHF. V gene TRBV29-1 combines with J gene TRBJ1-5; TRBD1 matches 8 bases. After removal of 6 bases from V and 5 bases from J, the junction contained 6 bases not matched to a gene. Looked up from germline, CDR1 is SQVTM and CDR2 is ANQGSEA. The CDR3 contains 13 residues.

Concerning this clonotype: No conserved phenylalanine or tryptophan is present at the end of the CDR3, so a read error is the likely explanation. The rearrangement joins TRBV12-3 or TRBV12-4 to TRBJ1-5, with no clear D. V shed 5 bases and J shed 5 bases, with 10 bases lying between them. The CDR3 sequence is 13 residues long. The DNA for the CDR3 is TGTGCCAGCAGTCGTAACAGCGATCAGCCCCAGCATTAT. Residues: CASSRNSDQPQHY.

As concerns this clonotype: This sequence may be a read error, since a much larger clone differs from it by one base. This chain joins TRBV6-6 and TRBJ2-7, with 7 bases matching TRBD1. The CDR3 has 13 amino acids. CDR1 is MNHNY, CDR2 SVGAGI, per germline (reference sequence). This CDR3 is CTSSDRVLDEQYF. In nucleotides, the CDR3 is TGTACCAGCAGCGACAGGGTCCTGGACGAGCAGTACTTC.

This clonotype was seen repeatedly, ten times or more. The chain carries TRBV6-2 or TRBV6-3 and TRBJ1-5; no clear D. Trimming took 6 bases from V and 0 from J, leaving 9 bases between them. Germline V lookup: CDR1 MNHEY, CDR2 SVGEGT. The CDR3 is made up of 14 amino acids. CDR3: CASSLSYSNQPQHF. In DNA, the CDR3 is TGTGCCAGCAGCCTTTCATATAGCAATCAGCCCCAGCATTTT.

About this clonotype itself: The CDR3 does not close with the conserved phenylalanine or tryptophan, likely indicating a read error. The CDR3 DNA sequence: TGTGCCAGCAGCCAAGTCCACAGACTCCAAGAGACCCAGTACTTA. This encodes CASSQVHRLQETQYL. The J gene is TRBJ2-5, the V gene TRBV4-1, with D uncertain. In germline, CDR1 is MGHRA, CDR2 YSYEKL. The CDR3 sequence is 15 residues long.

This clonotype came up once. V usage is TRBV6-5 and J usage is TRBJ2-1; D may correspond to TRBD1 or TRBD2 (5 bases each). The V end was cut by 0 bases, the J end by 1 base, with 13 bases between. CDR1 and CDR2 (germline): MNHEY, SVGAGI. There are 17 residues in the CDR3. CDR3 amino acids: CASSYSAGWGSYNEQFF. The DNA of the CDR3 is TGTGCCAGCAGTTACTCCGCCGGGTGGGGGTCCTACAATGAGCAGTTCTTC.

On this clonotype: With a much larger clone just one base away, this may be a read error. Here the CDR3 DNA reads TGTGCCAGCAGATTATGGGGGTCTGGCTACACCTTC. Encoded protein: CASRLWGSGYTF. The chain recombines TRBV12-3 or TRBV12-4 with TRBJ1-2, with a weak D call TRBD1 (5 bases). CDR3 length equals 12 residues. The V and J ends lost 6 bases and 7 bases respectively, with 12 bases between them.

For this clonotype: A much larger clone lies one base from this, so it may be a read error. This chain uses TRBV6-5 with TRBJ2-2; 8 bases are a match to TRBD1. V was pared by 4 bases and J by 6 bases, with 16 bases of the junction left unmatched. The CDR3 runs 18 residues. Germline-derived CDR1 and CDR2 are MNHEY and SVGAGI. The CDR3 bases are TGTGCCAGCAGTTGCTTGGGGGTCAGACAGGGGTTTTCCGGGGAGCTGTTTTTT. Its translation is CASSCLGVRQGFSGELFF.

With regard to this clonotype: A junction boundary mismatches the germline segment, possibly from a read error. The chain combines TRBV29-1 with TRBJ1-1; a weak D match, TRBD1 (5 bases). The CDR3 is made up of 12 amino acids. Looked up from germline, CDR1 is SQVTM and CDR2 is ANQGSEA. This chain's CDR3 is CSVSQGRVEVFF. The CDR3 DNA reads TGCAGCGTCTCTCAGGGCAGGGTTGAAGTTTTCTTT.

To note about this clonotype: Likely a read error: the CDR3 ends without its conserved phenylalanine or tryptophan. This sequence joins TRBV5-4 and TRBJ1-2; perhaps TRBD1 as D (5 bases). Germline loops: CDR1 SGHNT, CDR2 YYREEE (reference sequence). This CDR3 is 14 amino acids long. V was shortened by 0 bases and J by 5 bases, with 11 bases between the two germline ends. The CDR3 loop reads CASSLDVGGYGYTL. CDR3 DNA: TGTGCCAGCAGCTTGGATGTGGGGGGATATGGCTACACCCTC.